The next 29 T cell receptor beta chains were all read from a single sample in a study of blood T cell repertoires in COVID-19. The assay was immunoSEQ multiplex PCR, and TCRdb's table has in-frame clones only and misses some. The sample lists some 230,000 clones; 70% to 90% were seen once. The specimen sequenced was peripheral blood. The origin of the receptors is a man in his forties or fifties who had recovered from COVID-19.

The chain recombines TRBV5-4 with TRBJ1-1; TRBD1 matches at 8 bases. The length of the CDR3 is 15 residues. Trimming cost V 2 bases and J 3 bases; bases outside gene matches: 6. In germline, CDR1 is SGHNT, CDR2 YYREEE (reference sequence). The CDR3 DNA sequence: TGTGCCAGCAGCTTCACAGGGGGAGTGGACACTGAAGCTTTCTTT. Translating it yields CASSFTGGVDTEAFF. The entire variable domain, with the rest obtained from reference TRBV5-4 and TRBJ1-1, is as follows: ETGVTQSPTHLIKTRGQQVTLRCSSQSGHNTVSWYQQALGQGPQFIFQYYREEENGRGNFPPRFSGLQFPNYSSELNVNALELDDSALYLCASSFTGGVDTEAFFGQGTRLTVV.

The chain links TRBV10-1 to TRBJ1-5; 8 bases are shared with TRBD1. This CDR3 is built from 15 residues. The germline gives CDR1 WNHNN, CDR2 SYGVQD (reference sequence). V was clipped by 1 base and J by 3 bases; unmatched bases: 2. The CDR3 DNA sequence: TGCGCCAGCAGTGAGTGGACAGGGAACAATCAGCCCCAGCATTTT. This sequence encodes CASSEWTGNNQPQHF.

V is TRBV2 and J is TRBJ2-6; 8 nucleotides line up with TRBD1. The CDR3 covers 15 residues. CDR1 SNHLY and CDR2 FYNNEI come from the germline V gene. J lost 2 bases, V lost 5 bases, and 2 bases had no gene match. CDR3 sequence: CASSKDRAGANVLTF. The CDR3 DNA reads TGTGCCAGCAGTAAGGACAGGGCTGGGGCCAACGTCCTGACTTTC.

V gene TRBV28 combines with J gene TRBJ1-1, with a tentative D call TRBD1 (5 bases). The CDR3 contains 15 residues. Trimming took 1 base from V and 3 from J, leaving 12 bases between them. Germline CDR1 reads MDHEN; CDR2 reads SYDVKM. CDR3 sequence: CASSLLGGGDTEAFF. Here the CDR3 DNA reads TGTGCCAGCAGTTTATTGGGGGGAGGGGACACTGAAGCTTTCTTT.

The chain employs TRBV9 and TRBJ2-1; no definite D call. V was cut by 2 bases and J by 5 bases, with 5 bases left in between. Germline loops: CDR1 SGDLS, CDR2 YYNGEE. CDR3 length equals 12 residues. The chain's CDR3 is CASSVRDNEQFF. In nucleotides, the CDR3 is TGTGCCAGCAGCGTCCGGGACAATGAGCAGTTCTTC.

The chain carries TRBV6-1 and TRBJ1-3, with D unclear. Germline-derived CDR1 and CDR2 are MNHNS and SASEGT. Trimming took 1 base from V and 0 from J, leaving 16 bases between them. The CDR3 is 18 amino acids. The CDR3 region is CASSEDPPSRSSGNTIYF. For the CDR3, the DNA is TGTGCCAGCAGTGAAGATCCCCCGTCGCGTAGCTCTGGAAACACCATATATTTT.

This chain links TRBV9 with TRBJ1-2, with 9 nucleotides matching TRBD1. The V gene end was trimmed by 3 bases and the J gene end by 4 bases; junction bases not matched to a gene: 7. The CDR3 covers 15 residues. Germline CDR1 is SGDLS and CDR2 is YYNGEE. CDR3 sequence reads: CASSDQTGGLYGYTF. CDR3 nucleotide sequence: TGTGCCAGCAGCGACCAAACAGGGGGCCTCTATGGCTACACCTTC.

The rearrangement joins TRBV5-8 to TRBJ2-7; D is ambiguous. From germline, CDR1 is SGHTS and CDR2 YDEGEE. CDR3 size: 12 residues. Trimming took off 1 base at V and 3 bases at J, with 5 bases between the two ends. The CDR3, as DNA: TGTGCCAGCAGCTTGCAGATCTACGAGCAGTACTTC. This gives the protein CASSLQIYEQYF.

The V call is TRBV19, the J call TRBJ2-4; TRBD1 might be the D (5 bases). Trimming cost V 5 bases and J 9 bases, with 17 bases left between them. The germline V gene has CDR1 LNHDA and CDR2 SQIVND (reference sequence). The CDR3 has 14 residues. The CDR3 loop reads CASSQTAQGSIQYF. In nucleotides, the CDR3 is TGTGCCAGTAGTCAGACAGCCCAGGGTAGCATTCAGTACTTC.

This chain connects TRBV2 to TRBJ1-6; 7 bases align to TRBD1. Trimming removed 6 bases from V and 10 bases from J; junction bases left unmatched: 12. The CDR3 extends over 15 amino acids. Per germline, CDR1 SNHLY and CDR2 FYNNEI. The CDR3, as DNA: TGTGCCAGCAGGGGACAGTCGGGGGAAGGATCACCCCTCCACTTT. Its protein product is CASRGQSGEGSPLHF.

The chain uses TRBV19 and TRBJ2-1; 15 positions match TRBD2. V shed 5 bases, J shed 1 base, and the junction held 12 bases outside the gene matches. In germline, CDR1 is LNHDA, CDR2 SQIVND (reference sequence). The CDR3 is 20 amino acids. The CDR3 region has the DNA TGTGCCAGTAGTGCCCGGACTAGCGGGAGGGCCCGGGGGTCCTACAATGAGCAGTTCTTC. Translation gives CASSARTSGRARGSYNEQFF.

The chain joins TRBV29-1 to TRBJ2-2; 10 bases map to TRBD1. There are 16 residues in the CDR3. J was trimmed by 2 bases and V by 0 bases; bases with no gene match: 3. Per germline, CDR1 SQVTM and CDR2 ANQGSEA. The CDR3 DNA reads as TGCAGCGTTGAAGAGGGGACAGGGGTTAACACCGGGGAGCTGTTTTTT. It translates to CSVEEGTGVNTGELFF.

CDR3 amino acids: CASSNLRGGSMNEQFF. CDR3 sequence (DNA): TGTGCCAGCAGCAATCTTCGGGGGGGCAGTATGAATGAGCAGTTCTTC. J is TRBJ2-1 and V is TRBV21-1; the table's D call of TRBD2 was not tested on the DNA. TRBV21-1 is designated a pseudogene. The CDR3 runs to 16 residues.

This chain links TRBV30 with TRBJ1-5; maybe TRBD1 (6 bases). Looked up from germline, CDR1 is GTSNPN and CDR2 is SVGIG (reference sequence). V was trimmed by 2 bases and J by 1 base, leaving 15 bases between them. The CDR3 is made up of 16 amino acids. This CDR3 reads CAWSPRTAPSNQPQHF. The CDR3, as DNA: TGTGCCTGGAGTCCAAGGACAGCCCCAAGCAATCAGCCCCAGCATTTT.

J is TRBJ2-7 and V is TRBV5-1, with D perhaps TRBD1 (5 bases). This CDR3 is built from 14 residues. Germline values: CDR1 SGHRS, CDR2 YFSETQ. Trimming took 4 bases from V and 3 from J, leaving 14 bases between them. DNA of the CDR3: TGCGCCAGCAGCCGTGACAGCAGCGACTACGAGCAGTACTTC. Translation gives CASSRDSSDYEQYF.

V is TRBV7-6 and J is TRBJ2-2; 15 nucleotides match TRBD2. With 11 bases clipped from V and 4 bases from J, the junction kept 8 bases outside the gene matches. Germline lookup yields CDR1 SGHVS and CDR2 FNYEAQ. This CDR3 has 16 amino acids. The CDR3 loop reads CAAGLAGGPATGELFF. CDR3 bases: TGTGCCGCTGGACTAGCGGGAGGGCCGGCCACCGGGGAGCTGTTTTTT. Together with reference TRBV7-6 and TRBJ2-2, the CDR3 gives the full variable domain: GAGVSQSPRYKVTKRGQDVALRCDPISGHVSLYWYRQALGQGPEFLTYFNYEAQQDKSGLPNDRFSAERPEGSISTLTIQRTEQRDSAMYRCAAGLAGGPATGELFFGEGSRLTVL.

This rearrangement joins TRBV6-1 to TRBJ2-5; 9 nucleotides agree with TRBD1. CDR1 MNHNS and CDR2 SASEGT come from the germline V gene. The CDR3 is 16 amino acids. The junction had 8 bases not matched to a gene; V was cut back by 4 bases and J by 2 bases. CDR3 in DNA: TGTGCCAGCAGTGCGGGACAGGGAATAGATCAAGAGACCCAGTACTTC. It is translated as CASSAGQGIDQETQYF.

The V gene is TRBV21-1, the J gene TRBJ1-1; TRBD1 is the table's D call, not checked against the DNA. TRBV21-1 is recorded as a pseudogene. The CDR3 contains 17 residues. DNA of the CDR3: TGTGCCAGCAGCGCTACCGGGACATCGGATCTGAACACTGAAGCTTTCTTT. Encoded protein: CASSATGTSDLNTEAFF.

The chain recombines TRBV7-6 with TRBJ2-1, with D maybe TRBD1 (6 bases). V was trimmed by 3 bases and J by 4 bases, leaving 13 bases between them. There are 15 residues in the CDR3. CDR1 SGHVS and CDR2 FNYEAQ come from the germline V gene. The CDR3 region has the DNA TGTGCCAGCAGCTTCGCCGGGACATCGTACAATGAGCAGTTCTTC. It translates to CASSFAGTSYNEQFF.

The rearrangement uses TRBV7-2 and TRBJ2-1; 9 nucleotides agree with TRBD2. The CDR3 sequence is 16 residues long. Germline CDR1 SGHTA, CDR2 FQGNSA. V shed 1 base, J shed 10 bases, and the junction held 11 bases outside the gene matches. In DNA form, the CDR3 reads TGTGCCAGCAGCTTAGTTGGCGGGAGGGCGAGGGGAGAGCAGTTCTTC. As protein: CASSLVGGRARGEQFF.

This clone is a singleton in its sample. The chain uses TRBV9 and TRBJ2-1; the D gene is possibly TRBD2 (5 bases). V lost 3 bases and J 10 bases, leaving 11 bases between the germline ends. The CDR3 has 12 amino acids. CDR1 is SGDLS and CDR2 is YYNGEE in the germline V gene. The CDR3 spells CASSAREREQFF. The CDR3 nucleotides read TGTGCCAGCAGCGCACGCGAGCGGGAGCAGTTCTTC.

The gene calls are TRBV5-1 and TRBJ2-1; tentative D call: TRBD1 (5 bases). With 1 base removed from V and 0 bases from J, the gap between germline ends came to 14 bases. Germline CDR1 and CDR2: SGHRS and YFSETQ. CDR3 length: 17 amino acids. The CDR3 reads CASSLTRQLSSYNEQFF. Here the CDR3 DNA reads TGCGCCAGCAGCTTGACGAGACAGTTGAGCTCCTACAATGAGCAGTTCTTC.

This sequence joins TRBV27 and TRBJ1-3, with D possibly being TRBD1 (6 bases). The CDR3 is 16 amino acids. The germline CDR1 and CDR2 sequences are MNHEY and SMNVEV (reference sequence). Trimming cost V 3 bases and J 2 bases, with 14 bases left between them. The CDR3 DNA is TGTGCCAGCAGTTTCCACGAACAGGGTACTGGAAACACCATATATTTT. Its translation is CASSFHEQGTGNTIYF.

The table lists this clone with a few counts. The V call is TRBV7-8, the J call TRBJ2-3, with 9 bases identical to TRBD2. V shed 2 bases and J 1 base; nucleotides not matched to a gene: 1. This CDR3 comprises 15 residues. Germline assignment: CDR1 SGHVS and CDR2 FQNEAQ. The CDR3 is CASSLRLAGTDTQYF. CDR3 sequence (DNA): TGTGCCAGCAGCTTAAGACTAGCGGGCACAGATACGCAGTATTTT.

The chain couples TRBV5-1 to TRBJ2-7, with D hard to call. The CDR3 has 15 amino acids. Per the germline V gene, CDR1 is SGHRS and CDR2 is YFSETQ. Trimming cost V 2 bases and J 2 bases, with 14 bases left between them. The CDR3 nucleotides are TGCGCCAGCAGCTTAAATCCAGGTAGGACCTACGAGCAGTACTTC. Protein sequence: CASSLNPGRTYEQYF.

This sequence joins TRBV7-9 and TRBJ2-7; 9 bases map to TRBD1. The CDR3 sequence is 15 residues long. CDR1 and CDR2 from the germline V gene are SEHNR and FQNEAQ (reference sequence). V dropped 5 bases and J dropped 4; count of bases not matched to a gene: 9. The CDR3 nucleotides are TGTGCCAGCAGCCTCGGGGGGACAGGGCTGTACGAGCAGTACTTC. This translates into CASSLGGTGLYEQYF.

This rearrangement joins TRBV5-1 to TRBJ2-7; 9 positions match TRBD1. After removal of 4 bases from V and 2 bases from J, the junction contained 10 bases not matched to a gene. Germline CDR1 SGHRS, CDR2 YFSETQ. The CDR3 sequence is 16 residues long. CDR3 DNA: TGCGCCAGCAGCCTGGGTCGGCGGACAGGGGCCTACGAGCAGTACTTC. It encodes CASSLGRRTGAYEQYF. Full variable domain (outside the CDR3, taken from reference TRBV5-1 and TRBJ2-7): KAGVTQTPRYLIKTRGQQVTLSCSPISGHRSVSWYQQTPGQGLQFLFEYFSETQRNKGNFPGRFSGRQFSNSRSEMNVSTLELGDSALYLCASSLGRRTGAYEQYFGPGTRLTVT.

V and J are TRBV19 and TRBJ1-2; weak D call: TRBD1 (5 bases). Trimming left V 0 bases short and J 8 bases short, with 16 bases between. There are 15 residues in the CDR3. Germline CDR1 reads LNHDA; CDR2 reads SQIVND (reference sequence). The chain's CDR3 is CASSIDTGVGWGYTF. The CDR3 region has the DNA TGTGCCAGTAGTATAGATACAGGCGTCGGTTGGGGCTACACCTTC.

CDR3 protein: CASSVSGTEQFF. The CDR3 bases are TGTGCCAGCAGTGTTAGCGGGACGGAGCAGTTCTTC. The V gene is TRBV12-3 or TRBV12-4, the J gene TRBJ2-1; 8 bases align to TRBD2. This CDR3 contains 12 residues. Unmatched junction bases numbered 4, after V lost 5 bases and J lost 10 bases.